One and the same sample provided the 5 T cell receptor beta chains below, sequenced in a study of T cell repertoires in cytomegalovirus infection. TCRdb used MiXCR to reprocess the reads, holding one entry per CDR3 protein. The table lists around 750,000 distinct CDR3 sequences, approximately 29% of them singletons, with around 12% in the top ten. These TCRs are of unknown antigen specificity. This specimen was cultured CD8+ T cells from PBMCs, taken from culture after CMV antigen stimulation. These receptors originate from a human donor in good health (CMV status not recorded). Some clones in this sample may be carry-over from other donors' samples.

This clonotype was observed many times. This sequence joins TRBV7-2 and TRBJ1-5; D is unclear. The germline CDR1 and CDR2 sequences are SGHTA and FQGNSA. Trimming shortened V by 1 base and J by 1 base, and 8 bases separated the two germline ends. This CDR3 region has 15 residues. The CDR3 coding sequence is TGTGCCAGCAGCTTAGTTCCGGGAAGCAATCAGCCCCAGCATTTT. Its translation: CASSLVPGSNQPQHF.

The rearrangement uses TRBV29-1 and TRBJ1-1, with D hard to call. Germline V gene lookup returns CDR1 SQVTM and CDR2 ANQGSEA. V was cut by 3 bases and J by 1 base, with 6 bases left in between. The CDR3 is 12 residues long. The CDR3 protein is CSVDPGNTEAFF. Written as DNA, the CDR3 is TGCAGCGTTGACCCCGGGAACACTGAAGCTTTCTTT.

The chain combines TRBV10-3 with TRBJ2-3, with 8 positions matching TRBD2. Germline CDR1 is ENHRY and CDR2 is SYGVKD. The CDR3 runs 18 residues. V trimming: 4 bases; J trimming: 2 bases; junction bases outside the gene matches: 14. DNA for the CDR3: TGTGCCATCAGTGTCGCTCGTCAAGCGGGGGTTTACACAGATACGCAGTATTTT. It is translated as CAISVARQAGVYTDTQYF.

This clonotype has at least ten counts. The V and J genes are TRBV7-3 and TRBJ2-2, with 14 bases that match TRBD2. After removal of 1 base from V and 7 bases from J, the junction contained 11 bases not matched to a gene. The CDR3 loop spans 19 amino acids. Germline V gene data show CDR1 as SGHTA and CDR2 as FQGTGA. The chain's CDR3 is CASSLNPGLAGERFGELFF. CDR3 sequence (DNA): TGTGCCAGCAGCTTAAACCCGGGACTAGCGGGGGAGCGTTTCGGGGAGCTGTTTTTT.

This clonotype occurred many times. The chain uses TRBV7-8 and TRBJ1-6; D perhaps matches TRBD1 (5 bases). The CDR3 runs to 16 residues. The germline gives CDR1 SGHVS, CDR2 FQNEAQ. The germline V and J ends were trimmed by 1 base and 2 bases, with 9 bases remaining between them. The CDR3 DNA sequence: TGTGCCAGCAGCTTAGAAGGGACGGCCTATAATTCACCCCTCCACTTT. Translating gives CASSLEGTAYNSPLHF.